This passage covers 15 T cell receptor beta chains from one sample sequenced in a study of PD-1 blockade in classical Hodgkin lymphoma. Data came from immunoSEQ multiplex PCR; TCRdb stores just in-frame clones and leaves some out. The table records about 47,000 clones, about 80% of them present only once. Time point reported: cycle 4 day 1 (C4D1), after less than seven weeks of nivolumab. Each patient experienced a relapse that followed autologous stem cell transplantation, and brentuximab vedotin exposure varied. The sample was peripheral blood mononuclear cells (PBMCs), taken before the fourth cycle of nivolumab. The origin of the receptors is a human donor with classical Hodgkin lymphoma.

The chain carries TRBV28 and TRBJ2-7, with D uncertain. Trimming left V 3 bases short and J 9 bases short, with 12 bases between. Germline V gene lookup returns CDR1 MDHEN and CDR2 SYDVKM. The CDR3 is made up of 12 amino acids. CDR3 residues: CASSLTGRVQYF. The CDR3 bases are TGTGCCAGCAGTTTGACGGGTCGCGTGCAGTACTTC.

This rearrangement joins TRBV19 to TRBJ2-7; 10 bases line up with TRBD1. CDR3 size: 16 residues. V shed 2 bases and J 3 bases; nucleotides not matched to a gene: 7. Germline-derived CDR1 and CDR2 are LNHDA and SQIVND (reference sequence). CDR3 in amino acids: CASSIWDRGVGYEQYF. The CDR3 region has the DNA TGTGCCAGTAGTATATGGGACAGGGGTGTTGGCTACGAGCAGTACTTC.

This chain uses TRBV5-1 with TRBJ1-4; 7 positions match TRBD1. The germline V gene has CDR1 SGHRS and CDR2 YFSETQ. J gave up 1 base and V 2 bases, and 5 bases lay outside the gene matches. This CDR3 is built from 16 residues. CDR3: CASSLGGAGTNEKLFF. The CDR3 coding sequence is TGCGCCAGCAGCTTAGGGGGCGCCGGAACTAATGAAAAACTGTTTTTT.

The chain employs TRBV7-3 and TRBJ2-5; 7 bases agree with TRBD1. J was trimmed by 1 base and V by 2 bases; bases with no gene match: 4. Germline V gene lookup returns CDR1 SGHTA and CDR2 FQGTGA. The CDR3 is made up of 15 amino acids. The CDR3 reads CASSLLGGTQETQYF. For the CDR3, the DNA is TGTGCCAGCAGCTTACTAGGGGGCACCCAAGAGACCCAGTACTTC.

The V gene is TRBV4-2, the J gene TRBJ1-1, with TRBD1 matching over 10 bases. The CDR3 covers 17 residues. The trim removed 2 bases at V and 0 bases at J, leaving 6 bases unmatched. CDR1 is LGHNA and CDR2 is YNFKEQ in the germline V gene. The DNA of the CDR3 is TGTGCCAGCAGCCAAAACGGGGGGACAGGGGTGAACACTGAAGCTTTCTTT. As protein: CASSQNGGTGVNTEAFF.

The J gene is TRBJ1-6, the V gene TRBV4-2; D is perhaps TRBD1 (6 bases). Germline-derived CDR1 and CDR2 are LGHNA and YNFKEQ. This CDR3 has 17 amino acids. V was clipped by 4 bases and J by 6 bases, with 19 bases between them. CDR3 coding DNA: TGTGCCAGCAGCCTCGGGGGCTATGGGGGTGTTAATTCACCCCTCCACTTT. Its translation: CASSLGGYGGVNSPLHF.

This chain connects TRBV19 to TRBJ2-7; a possible D gene is TRBD1 (6 bases). Germline V gives CDR1 LNHDA, CDR2 SQIVND (reference sequence). Trimming left V 6 bases short and J 4 bases short, with 16 bases between. CDR3 length: 14 amino acids. The CDR3 loop is CASRGSGDGYEQYF. The CDR3 DNA sequence: TGTGCCAGTAGAGGATCAGGGGATGGGTACGAGCAGTACTTC.

This clone was counted between two and nine times. V gene TRBV28 combines with J gene TRBJ1-2; D unclear. V gave up 5 bases and J gave up 2 bases, with 15 bases separating them. The germline gives CDR1 MDHEN, CDR2 SYDVKM. The CDR3 covers 15 residues. CDR3 in amino acids: CASSVGLLINYGYTF. The CDR3 DNA is TGTGCCAGCAGTGTAGGACTCCTGATAAACTATGGCTACACCTTC.

The chain combines TRBV19 with TRBJ1-1, with D tentatively TRBD1 (5 bases). The CDR3 is 14 residues long. The germline gives CDR1 LNHDA, CDR2 SQIVND (reference sequence). V lost 3 bases, J lost 1 base, and 9 bases lay in between. The CDR3 sequence: CASSIGGRNTEAFF. The CDR3 DNA is TGTGCCAGTAGTATCGGGGGACGGAACACTGAAGCTTTCTTT.

The chain is built from TRBV23-1 and TRBJ2-1; 8 bases fit TRBD2. TRBV23-1 is labeled an ORF, and its function is uncertain. The CDR3 is 17 residues long. V lost 8 bases, J lost 6 bases, and 18 bases stayed unmatched. CDR3 region: CASHEGCGGCYFNEQFF. The CDR3 DNA reads as TGCGCCAGCCATGAGGGTTGCGGGGGGTGCTACTTCAATGAGCAGTTCTTC.

J is TRBJ1-2 and V is TRBV6-4; no reliable D call. The CDR3 runs to 13 residues. Germline CDR1 MRHNA, CDR2 SNTAGT. The V end was cut by 3 bases, the J end by 6 bases, with 11 bases between. The CDR3 sequence is CASSDEEGHGYTF. CDR3 DNA sequence: TGTGCCAGCAGTGATGAAGAAGGCCATGGCTACACCTTC.

This clone was counted once. The gene calls are TRBV11-2 and TRBJ2-3, with a possible D match to TRBD2 (6 bases). Between the trimmed V and J ends, which lost 10 bases and 3 bases, there was a span of 14 bases. This CDR3 has 13 amino acids. Looked up from germline, CDR1 is SGHAT and CDR2 is FQNNGV. The CDR3 loop is CAISGELTDTQYF. CDR3 DNA: TGTGCCATCTCGGGGGAGCTTACAGATACGCAGTATTTT.

V gene TRBV6-4 combines with J gene TRBJ1-6; 7 bases align to TRBD1. The germline gives CDR1 MRHNA, CDR2 SNTAGT. Trimming cost V 4 bases and J 7 bases; bases outside gene matches: 7. The CDR3 has 15 residues. The CDR3 DNA reads TGTGCCAGCAGTGCGGGTGACAGGGAGAATTCACCCCTCCACTTT. It translates to CASSAGDRENSPLHF.

The chain recombines TRBV5-1 with TRBJ2-7; tentatively, D is TRBD2 (6 bases). The CDR3 contains 17 residues. CDR1 is SGHRS, CDR2 YFSETQ, per germline. Trimming took off 3 bases at V and 0 bases at J, with 19 bases between the two ends. DNA of the CDR3: TGCGCCAGCAGCTCGCTCAGTGTCCGGGGGAACTCCTACGAGCAGTACTTC. As protein: CASSSLSVRGNSYEQYF.

The chain links TRBV5-6 to TRBJ2-7; no clear D gene. V was clipped by 0 bases and J by 0 bases, with 10 bases between them. The CDR3 covers 15 residues. Germline loops: CDR1 SGHDT, CDR2 YYEEEE. CDR3 in DNA: TGTGCCAGCAGCTTGGGGGTAATAGTCTCCTACGAGCAGTACTTC. As protein: CASSLGVIVSYEQYF.